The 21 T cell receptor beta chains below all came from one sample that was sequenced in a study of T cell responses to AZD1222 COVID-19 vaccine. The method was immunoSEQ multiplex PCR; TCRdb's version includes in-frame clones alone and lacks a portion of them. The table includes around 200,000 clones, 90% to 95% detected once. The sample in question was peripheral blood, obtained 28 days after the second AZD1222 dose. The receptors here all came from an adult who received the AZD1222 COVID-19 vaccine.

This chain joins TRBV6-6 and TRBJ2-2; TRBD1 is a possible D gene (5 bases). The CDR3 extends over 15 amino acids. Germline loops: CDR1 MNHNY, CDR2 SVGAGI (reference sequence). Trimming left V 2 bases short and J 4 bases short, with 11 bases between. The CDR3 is CASSYRTSFTGELFF. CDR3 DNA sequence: TGTGCCAGCAGTTACCGGACATCCTTCACCGGGGAGCTGTTTTTT.

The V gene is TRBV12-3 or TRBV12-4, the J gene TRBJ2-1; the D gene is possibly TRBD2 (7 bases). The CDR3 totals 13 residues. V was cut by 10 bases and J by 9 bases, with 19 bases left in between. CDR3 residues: CAIRGARSAEQFF. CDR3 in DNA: TGTGCCATCCGGGGGGCTCGGTCGGCTGAGCAGTTCTTC.

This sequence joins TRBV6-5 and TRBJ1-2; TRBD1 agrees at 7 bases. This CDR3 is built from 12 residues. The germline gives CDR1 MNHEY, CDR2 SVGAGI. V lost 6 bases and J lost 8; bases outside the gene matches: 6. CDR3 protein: CASSRQGYGYTF. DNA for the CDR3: TGTGCCAGCAGCCGACAGGGATACGGCTACACCTTC.

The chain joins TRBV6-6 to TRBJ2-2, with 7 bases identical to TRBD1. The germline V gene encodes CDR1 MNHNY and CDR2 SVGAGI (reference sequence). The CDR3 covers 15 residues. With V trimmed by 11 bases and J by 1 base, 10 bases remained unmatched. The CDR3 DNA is TGTGCCGCTTCAGGGGGTACTCGGAACACCGGGGAGCTGTTTTTT. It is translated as CAASGGTRNTGELFF.

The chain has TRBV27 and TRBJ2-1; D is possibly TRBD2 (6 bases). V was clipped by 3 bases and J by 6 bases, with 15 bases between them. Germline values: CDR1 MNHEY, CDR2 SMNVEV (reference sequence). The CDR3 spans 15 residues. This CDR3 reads CASSFLGGGTNEQFF. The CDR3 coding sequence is TGTGCCAGCAGTTTTCTGGGTGGGGGGACCAATGAGCAGTTCTTC.

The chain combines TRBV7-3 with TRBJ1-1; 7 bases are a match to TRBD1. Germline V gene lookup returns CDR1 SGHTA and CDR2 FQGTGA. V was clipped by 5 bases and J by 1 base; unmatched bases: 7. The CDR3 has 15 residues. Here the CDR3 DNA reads TGTGCCAGCAGCCGGATGCGACAGGGGAACACTGAAGCTTTCTTT. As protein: CASSRMRQGNTEAFF.

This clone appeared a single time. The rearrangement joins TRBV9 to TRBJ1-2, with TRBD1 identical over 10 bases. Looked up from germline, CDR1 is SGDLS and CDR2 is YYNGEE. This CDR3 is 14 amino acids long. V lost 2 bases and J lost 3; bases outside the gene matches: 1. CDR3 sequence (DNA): TGTGCCAGCAGCGTTGGACAGGGGGACTATGGCTACACCTTC. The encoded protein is CASSVGQGDYGYTF.

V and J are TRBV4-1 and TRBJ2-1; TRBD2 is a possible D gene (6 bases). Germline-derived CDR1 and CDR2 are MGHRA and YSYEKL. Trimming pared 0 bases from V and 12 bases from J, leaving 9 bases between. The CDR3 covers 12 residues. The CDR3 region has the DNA TGCGCCAGCAGCCAAGATCGGGAGTCGCAGTTCTTC. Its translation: CASSQDRESQFF.

The CDR3: CASTQTPINEKLFF. Here the CDR3 DNA reads TGTGCCAGCACACAAACACCAATCAATGAAAAACTGTTTTTT. This chain uses TRBV6-5 with TRBJ1-4; D gene uncertain. CDR1 and CDR2 (germline): MNHEY, SVGAGI. CDR3 length: 14 residues. V was cut by 7 bases and J by 5 bases, with 14 bases left in between.

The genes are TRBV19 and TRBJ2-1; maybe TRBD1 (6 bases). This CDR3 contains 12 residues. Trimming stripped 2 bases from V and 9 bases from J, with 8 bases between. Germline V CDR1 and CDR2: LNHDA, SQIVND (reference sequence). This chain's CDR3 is CASSIPGVEQFF. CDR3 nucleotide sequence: TGTGCCAGTAGTATACCAGGGGTTGAGCAGTTCTTC.

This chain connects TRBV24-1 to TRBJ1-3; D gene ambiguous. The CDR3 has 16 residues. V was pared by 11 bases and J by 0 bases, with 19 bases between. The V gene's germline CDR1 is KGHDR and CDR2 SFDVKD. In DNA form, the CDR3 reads TGTGCCATTCGCACTGTGGGCAACCTCTCTGGAAACACCATATATTTT. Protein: CAIRTVGNLSGNTIYF.

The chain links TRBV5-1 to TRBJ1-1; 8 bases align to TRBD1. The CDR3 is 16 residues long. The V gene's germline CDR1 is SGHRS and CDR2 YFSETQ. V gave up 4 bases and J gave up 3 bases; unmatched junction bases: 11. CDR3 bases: TGCGCCAGCAGCCGAAGGACGACAGGGGTAGACACTGAAGCTTTCTTT. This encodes CASSRRTTGVDTEAFF.

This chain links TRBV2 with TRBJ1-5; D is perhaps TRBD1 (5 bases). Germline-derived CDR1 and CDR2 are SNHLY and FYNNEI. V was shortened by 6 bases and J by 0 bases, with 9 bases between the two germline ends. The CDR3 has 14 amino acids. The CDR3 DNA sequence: TGTGCCAGCAGGGGGACGACTAGCAATCAGCCCCAGCATTTT. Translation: CASRGTTSNQPQHF.

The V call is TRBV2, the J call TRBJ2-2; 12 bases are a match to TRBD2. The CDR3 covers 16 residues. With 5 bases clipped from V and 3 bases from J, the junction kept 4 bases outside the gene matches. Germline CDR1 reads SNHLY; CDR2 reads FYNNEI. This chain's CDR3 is CASSTGLAGYTGELFF. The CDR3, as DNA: TGTGCCAGCAGTACCGGACTAGCGGGATACACCGGGGAGCTGTTTTTT.

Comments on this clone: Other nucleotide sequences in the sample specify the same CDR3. The CDR3 nucleotides read TGTGCCAGCAGCCTTGAGGGGAACTATGGCTACACCTTC. Protein product: CASSLEGNYGYTF. The chain combines TRBV27 with TRBJ1-2; perhaps TRBD1 as D (5 bases). There are 13 residues in the CDR3. Trimming removed 6 bases at V and 2 bases at J, with 10 bases between. Germline CDR1 reads MNHEY; CDR2 reads SMNVEV (reference sequence).

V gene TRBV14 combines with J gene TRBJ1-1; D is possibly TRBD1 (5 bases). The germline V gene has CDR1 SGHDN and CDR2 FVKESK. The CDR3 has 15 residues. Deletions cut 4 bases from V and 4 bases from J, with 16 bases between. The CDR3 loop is CASSPVGGRGTEAFF. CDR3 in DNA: TGTGCCAGCAGCCCGGTGGGGGGGAGAGGCACTGAAGCTTTCTTT.

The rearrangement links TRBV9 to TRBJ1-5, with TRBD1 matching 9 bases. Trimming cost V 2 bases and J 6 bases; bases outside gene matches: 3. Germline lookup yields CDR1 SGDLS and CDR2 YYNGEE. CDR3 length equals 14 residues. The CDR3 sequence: CASSVGQGIQPQHF. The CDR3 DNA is TGTGCCAGCAGCGTGGGACAGGGTATTCAGCCCCAGCATTTT.

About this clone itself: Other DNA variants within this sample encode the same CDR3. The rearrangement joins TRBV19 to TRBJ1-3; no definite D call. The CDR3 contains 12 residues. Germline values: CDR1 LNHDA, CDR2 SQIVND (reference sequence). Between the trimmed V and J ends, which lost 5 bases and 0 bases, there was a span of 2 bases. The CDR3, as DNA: TGTGCCAGTAGTTTCTCTGGAAACACCATATATTTT. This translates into CASSFSGNTIYF.

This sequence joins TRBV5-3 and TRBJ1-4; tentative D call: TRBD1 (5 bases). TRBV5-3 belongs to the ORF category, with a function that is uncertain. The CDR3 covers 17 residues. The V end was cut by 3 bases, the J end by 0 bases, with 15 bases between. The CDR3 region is CARSSGPIIATNEKLFF. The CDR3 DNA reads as TGTGCCAGAAGCTCGGGACCGATAATAGCAACTAATGAAAAACTGTTTTTT.

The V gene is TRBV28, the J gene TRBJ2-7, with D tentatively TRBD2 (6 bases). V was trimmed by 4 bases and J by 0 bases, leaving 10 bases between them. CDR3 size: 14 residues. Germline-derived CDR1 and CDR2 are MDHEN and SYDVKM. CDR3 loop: CASSSTGGSYEQYF. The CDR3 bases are TGTGCCAGCAGTTCCACCGGGGGCTCCTACGAGCAGTACTTC. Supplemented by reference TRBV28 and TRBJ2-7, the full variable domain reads DVKVTQSSRYLVKRTGEKVFLECVQDMDHENMFWYRQDPGLGLRLIYFSYDVKMKEKGDIPEGYSVSREKKERFSLILESASTNQTSMYLCASSSTGGSYEQYFGPGTRLTVT.

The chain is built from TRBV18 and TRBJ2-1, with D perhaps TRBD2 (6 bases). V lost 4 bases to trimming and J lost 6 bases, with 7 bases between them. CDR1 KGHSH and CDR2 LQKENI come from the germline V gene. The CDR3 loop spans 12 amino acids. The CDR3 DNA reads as TGTGCCAGCTCACTTAGCGGCAATGAGCAGTTCTTC. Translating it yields CASSLSGNEQFF.